Following are 7 T cell receptor beta chains from one sample sequenced in a study of CD4 and CD8 cells across lung adenocarcinoma regions. In TCRdb, the PCR reads were re-called with MiXCR into one record per CDR3 protein. The data show approximately 14,000 distinct CDR3 sequences, 35% to 55% seen once. The sample consisted of CD4+ T cells from the center of a lung tumor. These receptors all come from a male donor with lung adenocarcinoma. The CD4 and CD8 labels of this study may be unreliable.

This clonotype was recorded at least ten times. The chain uses TRBV27 and TRBJ2-5; D remains ambiguous. Trimming removed 5 bases at V and 11 bases at J, with 24 bases between. Germline V gene sequence: CDR1 MNHEY, CDR2 SMNVEV (reference sequence). The CDR3 has 15 amino acids. Here the CDR3 reads CASSIPESFPREQYF. As DNA, the CDR3 is TGTGCCAGCAGTATACCGGAGTCCTTCCCTAGAGAGCAGTACTTC.

This clonotype was detected ten times or more. V gene TRBV6-5 combines with J gene TRBJ2-1; TRBD1 matches 7 bases. The CDR3 has 16 amino acids. V gave up 0 bases and J gave up 4 bases; unmatched junction bases: 6. Per germline, CDR1 MNHEY and CDR2 SVGAGI. The CDR3 nucleotides read TGTGCCAGCAGTTACTCCCTTGGACAGGTTTACAATGAGCAGTTCTTC. Its translation is CASSYSLGQVYNEQFF.

The table lists this clonotype with many counts. J is TRBJ2-5 and V is TRBV7-2; no clear D. V lost 3 bases, J lost 1 base, and 9 bases lay in between. The germline V gene has CDR1 SGHTA and CDR2 FQGNSA. This CDR3 is built from 14 residues. The CDR3 reads CASSLRAAQETQYF. CDR3 coding DNA: TGTGCCAGCAGCTTGCGTGCGGCCCAAGAGACCCAGTACTTC. Based on the CDR3 plus reference TRBV7-2 and TRBJ2-5, the full variable domain is GAGVSQSPSNKVTEKGKDVELRCDPISGHTALYWYRQSLGQGLEFLIYFQGNSAPDKSGLPSDRFSAERTGGSVSTLTIQRTQQEDSAVYLCASSLRAAQETQYFGPGTRLLVL.

Points on this clonotype: With a much larger clone just one base away, this may be a read error. The chain recombines TRBV7-2 with TRBJ2-1; 9 bases are shared with TRBD2. Matching the DNA end better, TRBJ2-7 makes the J call doubtful. This CDR3 is built from 16 residues. CDR1 is SGHTA, CDR2 FQGNSA, per germline. CDR3 sequence (DNA): TGTGCCAGCAGCCCTTTGTTGGATAGCGGGAGAAATGAGCAGTACTTC. The encoded protein is CASSPLLDSGRNEQYF.

The rearrangement joins TRBV6-4 to TRBJ2-1; TRBD2 matches 7 bases. Losses at the gene ends were 11 bases for V and 4 bases for J; bases not matched to a gene: 14. Germline assignment: CDR1 MRHNA and CDR2 SNTAGT. This CDR3 comprises 15 residues. CDR3 loop: CAGLEGLFEYNEQFF. CDR3 nucleotides: TGTGCCGGACTAGAGGGTCTCTTTGAATACAATGAGCAGTTCTTC.

This clonotype was observed a handful of times. The chain recombines TRBV11-3 with TRBJ2-4; TRBD1 aligns across 7 bases. CDR1 and CDR2 from the germline V gene are SGHNT and YENEEA. There are 13 residues in the CDR3. The V and J ends lost 5 bases and 8 bases, in that order; junction bases with no gene match: 6. CDR3 in DNA: TGTGCCAGCAGCACGCGACAGGGCGACATTCAGTACTTC. Protein: CASSTRQGDIQYF. Full variable domain (remainder filled in from reference TRBV11-3 and TRBJ2-4): EAGVVQSPRYKIIEKKQPVAFWCNPISGHNTLYWYLQNLGQGPELLIRYENEEAVDDSQLPKDRFSAERLKGVDSTLKIQPAELGDSAVYLCASSTRQGDIQYFGAGTRLSVL.

The J gene is TRBJ2-1, the V gene TRBV6-2 or TRBV6-3, with D tentatively TRBD2 (7 bases). The CDR3 has 17 amino acids. Trimming pared 0 bases from V and 8 bases from J, leaving 20 bases between. CDR1 is MNHEY, CDR2 SVGEGT, per germline. CDR3 DNA sequence: TGTGCCAGCAGTTACTCCTTCAACTTTTGGGGGGGCGATGAGCAGTTCTTC. Protein product: CASSYSFNFWGGDEQFF.